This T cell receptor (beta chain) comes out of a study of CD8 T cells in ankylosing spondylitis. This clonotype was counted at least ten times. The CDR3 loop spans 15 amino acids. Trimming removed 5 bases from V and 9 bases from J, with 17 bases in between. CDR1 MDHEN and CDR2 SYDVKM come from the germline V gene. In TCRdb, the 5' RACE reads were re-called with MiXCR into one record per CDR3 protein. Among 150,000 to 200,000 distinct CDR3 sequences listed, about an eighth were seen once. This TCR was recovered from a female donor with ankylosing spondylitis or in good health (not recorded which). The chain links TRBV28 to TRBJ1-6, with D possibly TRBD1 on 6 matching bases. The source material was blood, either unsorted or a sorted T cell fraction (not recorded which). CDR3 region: CASSAPGTQGSPLHF. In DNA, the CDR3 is TGTGCCAGCAGTGCTCCCGGGACACAGGGTTCACCCCTCCACTTT.